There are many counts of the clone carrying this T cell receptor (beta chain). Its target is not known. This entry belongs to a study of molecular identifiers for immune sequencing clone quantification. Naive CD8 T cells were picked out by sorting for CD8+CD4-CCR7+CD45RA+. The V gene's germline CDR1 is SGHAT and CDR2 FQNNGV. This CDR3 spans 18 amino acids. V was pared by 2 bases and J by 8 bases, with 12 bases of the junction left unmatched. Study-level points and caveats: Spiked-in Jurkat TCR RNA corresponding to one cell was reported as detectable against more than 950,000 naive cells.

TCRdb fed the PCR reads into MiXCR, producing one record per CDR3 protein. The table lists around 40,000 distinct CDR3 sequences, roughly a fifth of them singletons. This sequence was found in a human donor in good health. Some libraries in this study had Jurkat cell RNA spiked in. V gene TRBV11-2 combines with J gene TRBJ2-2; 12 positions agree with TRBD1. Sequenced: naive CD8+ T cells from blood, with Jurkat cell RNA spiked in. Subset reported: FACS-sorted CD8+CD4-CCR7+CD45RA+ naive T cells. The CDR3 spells CASSLLGQGAKNAGELFF. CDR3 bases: TGTGCCAGCAGCTTATTGGGACAGGGGGCCAAAAATGCAGGGGAGCTGTTTTTT.